This entry lists 17 T cell receptor beta chains sequenced from one sample in a study of blood T cell repertoires in COVID-19. Method: immunoSEQ multiplex PCR; TCRdb's copy keeps in-frame clones and lacks some. The profile shows tens of thousands of clones, 90% of them singletons. The source material was peripheral blood. These receptors all stem from a man between 65 and 85 years old with acute or convalescent COVID-19.

The V and J genes are TRBV6-5 and TRBJ1-2; D might be TRBD1 (6 bases). The length of the CDR3 is 14 residues. The V and J ends lost 7 bases and 2 bases respectively, with 14 bases between them. The germline V gene has CDR1 MNHEY and CDR2 SVGAGI. CDR3 sequence (DNA): TGTGCCAGCATCGAGGGAGGGGGAAACTATGGCTACACCTTC. It codes for CASIEGGGNYGYTF.

The gene calls are TRBV5-5 and TRBJ2-1, with 7 bases lining up with TRBD1. The CDR3 is 13 residues long. The germline gives CDR1 SGHKS, CDR2 YYEKEE (reference sequence). Trimming took 2 bases from V and 14 from J; bases not matched to a gene: 10. CDR3 loop: CASSFPFRDSEFF. As DNA, the CDR3 is TGTGCCAGCAGCTTCCCCTTTCGGGACAGTGAGTTCTTC. Looking up the rest from reference TRBV5-5 and TRBJ2-1 gives the full variable domain: DAGVTQSPTHLIKTRGQQVTLRCSPISGHKSVSWYQQVLGQGPQFIFQYYEKEERGRGNFPDRFSARQFPNYSSELNVNALLLGDSALYLCASSFPFRDSEFFGPGTRLTVL.

The chain couples TRBV18 to TRBJ1-6; a possible D gene is TRBD1 (6 bases). Trimming took off 3 bases at V and 0 bases at J, with 15 bases between the two ends. Germline loops: CDR1 KGHSH, CDR2 LQKENI. The CDR3 sequence is 18 residues long. The CDR3 is CASSPRGAMSSYNSPLHF. The DNA of the CDR3 is TGTGCCAGCTCACCCCGGGGGGCGATGAGCTCCTATAATTCACCCCTCCACTTT.

V usage is TRBV25-1 and J usage is TRBJ2-7, with TRBD1 as a possible D gene (7 bases). This CDR3 region has 14 residues. V lost 6 bases and J lost 3, with 15 bases in between. Germline lookup yields CDR1 MGHDK and CDR2 SYGVNS. CDR3 sequence: CASSPRGAIYEQYF. In DNA, the CDR3 is TGTGCCAGCAGCCCCAGGGGGGCCATCTACGAGCAGTACTTC.

The chain combines TRBV5-4 with TRBJ2-1; TRBD2 aligns across 10 bases. CDR1 SGHNT and CDR2 YYREEE come from the germline V gene (reference sequence). J was trimmed by 5 bases and V by 2 bases; bases with no gene match: 7. The CDR3 contains 16 residues. CDR3 loop: CASSFLSAGGHNEQFF. The CDR3 DNA follows: TGTGCCAGCAGCTTTCTCTCAGCGGGAGGGCACAATGAGCAGTTCTTC.

This clone was detected once. The rearrangement links TRBV19 to TRBJ1-5, with D hard to call. Germline values: CDR1 LNHDA, CDR2 SQIVND (reference sequence). Trimming left V 6 bases short and J 3 bases short, with 9 bases between. This CDR3 region has 13 residues. CDR3 loop: CASSPGVNQPQHF. CDR3 DNA: TGTGCCAGTAGCCCCGGGGTCAATCAGCCCCAGCATTTT.

The V and J genes are TRBV4-1 and TRBJ1-2; tentative D call: TRBD1 (5 bases). The germline V gene has CDR1 MGHRA and CDR2 YSYEKL. The CDR3 is 14 amino acids. The V end lost 0 bases, the J end lost 3 bases, and 8 bases lay between the germline ends. The CDR3 DNA sequence: TGCGCCAGCAGCCAAGATCGGGGGGACTATGGCTACACCTTC. Translation: CASSQDRGDYGYTF.

The CDR3 here is CASRDQGTGELFF. CDR3 nucleotides: TGTGCCAGCAGGGATCAGGGGACCGGGGAGCTGTTTTTT. The chain has TRBV6-5 and TRBJ2-2, with D maybe TRBD1 (6 bases). The V end lost 6 bases, the J end lost 5 bases, and 10 bases lay between the germline ends. This CDR3 has 13 amino acids. From germline, CDR1 is MNHEY and CDR2 SVGAGI.

The genes are TRBV6-7 and TRBJ2-7, with TRBD1 as a possible D gene (6 bases). TRBV6-7 is flagged as an ORF with uncertain function. The CDR3 extends over 15 amino acids. Trimming removed 2 bases at V and 0 bases at J, with 11 bases between. CDR3 residues: CASSYGQGSSYEQYF. The CDR3 nucleotides are TGTGCCAGCAGTTACGGGCAGGGGAGCTCCTACGAGCAGTACTTC.

This rearrangement joins TRBV19 to TRBJ2-7; no definite D call. The CDR3 has 14 amino acids. Trimming shortened V by 5 bases and J by 0 bases, and 11 bases separated the two germline ends. Germline CDR1 is LNHDA and CDR2 is SQIVND (reference sequence). As DNA, the CDR3 is TGTGCCAGTAGTTCCCAATCTAGCTCCTACGAGCAGTACTTC. Its protein is CASSSQSSSYEQYF.

The chain recombines TRBV24-1 with TRBJ2-5; TRBD1 aligns across 8 bases. V lost 3 bases to trimming and J lost 3 bases; unmatched junction nucleotides: 2. The CDR3 is 14 residues long. CDR1 is KGHDR, CDR2 SFDVKD, per germline. The CDR3 loop is CATSDPTGEETQYF. The CDR3 nucleotides read TGTGCCACCAGTGATCCGACAGGGGAAGAGACCCAGTACTTC.

The genes are TRBV4-3 and TRBJ2-3; 9 bases are shared with TRBD2. This CDR3 contains 16 residues. CDR1 and CDR2 from the germline V gene are LGHNA and YSLEER. The V and J ends lost 1 base and 0 bases, in that order; junction bases with no gene match: 2. The CDR3 nucleotides are TGCGCCAGCAGCCAAGTTGCGGGAGGGAGCACAGATACGCAGTATTTT. Its protein is CASSQVAGGSTDTQYF.

The chain combines TRBV28 with TRBJ2-4, with TRBD2 identical over 9 bases. Germline V lookup: CDR1 MDHEN, CDR2 SYDVKM. J gave up 0 bases and V 6 bases, and 9 bases lay outside the gene matches. The CDR3 has 17 amino acids. The CDR3 here is CASSNISGSGAKNIQYF. The CDR3 region has the DNA TGTGCCAGCAGCAATATTAGCGGGAGCGGAGCCAAAAACATTCAGTACTTC.

DNA of the CDR3: TGTGCCAGCAGGTCAGGGGAGGGGACCAACGAGCAGTACTTC. This codes for CASRSGEGTNEQYF. The chain carries TRBV3-1 (or the pseudogene TRBV3-2) and TRBJ2-7, with D maybe TRBD2 (7 bases). Trimming removed 6 bases at V and 5 bases at J, with 17 bases between. The CDR3 covers 14 residues. The germline gives CDR1 LGHDT, CDR2 YNNKEL (reference sequence).

V is TRBV7-2 and J is TRBJ1-1; D is perhaps TRBD1 (6 bases). Trimming shortened V by 2 bases and J by 6 bases, and 13 bases separated the two germline ends. The CDR3 sequence is 14 residues long. Germline assignment: CDR1 SGHTA and CDR2 FQGNSA. CDR3 sequence (DNA): TGTGCCAGCAGCTTATTGGGGGCGGAGGCTGAAGCTTTCTTT. It translates to CASSLLGAEAEAFF.

CDR3 in amino acids: CASSPGVPYSNQPQHF. The CDR3 nucleotides read TGTGCCAGTAGTCCCGGGGTTCCATATAGCAATCAGCCCCAGCATTTT. The chain combines TRBV19 with TRBJ1-5; no firm D call. The ends were cut back, 5 bases at V and 0 bases at J, with 14 bases in the middle. This CDR3 spans 16 amino acids. Per the germline V gene, CDR1 is LNHDA and CDR2 is SQIVND (reference sequence).

The sample holds one count of this clone. CDR3 bases: TGTGCCAGCGGATTTAGCGGGAGGGCCAATGAGCAGTTCTTC. Translated, it gives CASGFSGRANEQFF. The V call is TRBV7-3, the J call TRBJ2-1; 11 bases agree with TRBD2. The V gene end was trimmed by 8 bases and the J gene end by 6 bases; junction bases not matched to a gene: 6. The CDR3 length is 14 residues. Germline V gene lookup returns CDR1 SGHTA and CDR2 FQGTGA.